The 9 T cell receptor beta chains presented below share a single source sample, sequenced in a study of blood T cells in healthy people across ages. The use of a sample-barcoded 5' primer and a J-beta primer mix characterized a second PCR of 7 to 11 cycles. TCRdb passed the 5' RACE reads through MiXCR, listing each CDR3 protein once. This sample yields some 1.8 million distinct CDR3 sequences, of which about two fifths are seen a single time; more than 20% belongs to the top ten. The sequencing input was blood. These receptors came from a human donor in good health.

For the CDR3, the DNA is TGCGCCAGCAGCCAAGGACTAGCGGCCCACTACAATGAGCAGTTCTTC. The encoded protein is CASSQGLAAHYNEQFF. V usage is TRBV4-3 and J usage is TRBJ2-1; TRBD2 matches at 9 bases. Germline V gene sequence: CDR1 LGHNA, CDR2 YSLEER. There are 16 residues in the CDR3. The V and J ends lost 1 base and 3 bases, in that order; junction bases with no gene match: 4.

The chain uses TRBV7-2 and TRBJ2-3; D is uncertain. This CDR3 has 13 amino acids. V lost 3 bases, J lost 4 bases, and 8 bases lay in between. Germline V gene sequence: CDR1 SGHTA, CDR2 FQGNSA. CDR3 amino acids: CTSSFSLADTQYF. In DNA form, the CDR3 reads TGTACCAGCAGCTTCAGTTTAGCAGATACGCAGTATTTT.

This clonotype was counted only a few times. The chain is built from TRBV7-9 and TRBJ2-2; D is unclear. This CDR3 contains 16 residues. The V gene's germline CDR1 is SEHNR and CDR2 FQNEAQ (reference sequence). The V end was cut by 3 bases, the J end by 1 base, with 12 bases between. CDR3: CASSFAAVLNTGELFF. CDR3 DNA sequence: TGTGCCAGCAGCTTCGCGGCGGTTTTGAACACCGGGGAGCTGTTTTTT.

This clonotype was observed a handful of times. At one end the junction does not follow the germline gene, possibly because of a read error. The chain employs TRBV7-9 and TRBJ2-3; D unclear. The germline V gene has CDR1 SEHNR and CDR2 FQNEAQ (reference sequence). This CDR3 is 14 amino acids long. The CDR3 region is CASSSSDGTDTQYF. In nucleotides, the CDR3 is TGTGCCAGTAGCTCCTCGGACGGCACAGATACGCAGTATTTT.

This chain links TRBV5-1 with TRBJ2-7, with 7 bases that match TRBD1. The J call is doubtful: the DNA matches TRBJ2-5 better. Per the germline V gene, CDR1 is SGHRS and CDR2 is YFSETQ. The CDR3 extends over 20 amino acids. The CDR3, as DNA: TGCGCCAGCAGCTTGTATGGGCAGGGGGAGACCCCAAGTATTCGGGAGACCCAGTACTTC. This codes for CASSLYGQGETPSIRETQYF.

This clonotype has only a few counts. The chain combines TRBV28 with TRBJ2-5; D could derive from TRBD1 or TRBD2 (5 bases each). The V end lost 4 bases, the J end lost 1 base, and 16 bases lay between the germline ends. The germline gives CDR1 MDHEN, CDR2 SYDVKM. The CDR3 contains 16 residues. CDR3: CASSSSTWDLQETQYF. The CDR3 DNA reads as TGTGCCAGCAGTTCCTCCACCTGGGACCTCCAAGAGACCCAGTACTTC.

The chain recombines TRBV11-2 with TRBJ2-1; D unresolved. The CDR3 is 16 amino acids. Germline V gene sequence: CDR1 SGHAT, CDR2 FQNNGV. CDR3 bases: TGTGCTACCAGCTTAGTTACGGGTGCGGCGTTGAATGAGCAGTTCTTC. Protein sequence: CATSLVTGAALNEQFF.

This clonotype occurred a few times. This chain joins TRBV12-3 or TRBV12-4 and TRBJ2-3; no firm D call. Trimming cost V 7 bases and J 5 bases, with 10 bases left between them. This CDR3 contains 12 residues. In nucleotides, the CDR3 is TGTGCCAGCACCGGATGGGGAGATACGCAGTATTTT. This sequence encodes CASTGWGDTQYF.

This chain joins TRBV20-1 and TRBJ2-3, with D maybe TRBD2 (7 bases). V dropped 0 bases and J dropped 2 bases, with 12 bases sitting between them. Germline V gene lookup returns CDR1 DFQATT and CDR2 SNEGSKA (reference sequence). CDR3 length: 15 residues. The CDR3 nucleotides read TGCAGTGCTAGAGATCACCGGGGGGCCACAGATACGCAGTATTTT. It yields the protein CSARDHRGATDTQYF.